These 11 T cell receptor beta chains share one sample of origin, sequenced in a study of regulatory dendritic cells for organ transplantation. These receptors' targets are unknown. Profiling relied on immunoSEQ multiplex PCR, and the TCRdb table lists in-frame clones only, not all of them. The sample has 20,000 or so clones; roughly 80% are singletons. CFSE-labeled sorted T cells met regulatory or mature dendritic cells for around five days. The sample consisted of memory CD4+ T cells from blood cultured with regulatory dendritic cells. Subset in this sample: CD45RO+ memory T cells. The receptors here all came from a human donor in good health.

The V call is TRBV15, the J call TRBJ1-3; D ambiguous. V was shortened by 5 bases and J by 4 bases, with 9 bases between the two germline ends. The CDR3 is 13 residues long. Germline V lookup: CDR1 LNHNV, CDR2 YYDKDF (reference sequence). As DNA, the CDR3 is TGTGCCACCAGCTTTGAATCCGGAAACACCATATATTTT. Translated, it gives CATSFESGNTIYF. The full variable domain, completed using reference TRBV15 and TRBJ1-3, is DAMVIQNPRYQVTQFGKPVTLSCSQTLNHNVMYWYQQKSSQAPKLLFHYYDKDFNNEADTPDNFQSRRPNTSFCFLDIRSPGLGDTAMYLCATSFESGNTIYFGEGSWLTVV.

The chain couples TRBV6-5 to TRBJ1-1, with D unresolved. The V gene lost 5 bases and the J gene lost 10 bases, with 17 bases spanning the gap. This CDR3 spans 13 amino acids. Germline V lookup: CDR1 MNHEY, CDR2 SVGAGI. CDR3 in amino acids: CASSKDRPGSAFF. The DNA for the CDR3 is TGTGCCAGCAGTAAGGATCGGCCCGGATCAGCTTTCTTT.

The genes are TRBV10-3 and TRBJ2-7; D is possibly TRBD2 (6 bases). Between the trimmed V and J ends, which lost 9 bases and 0 bases, there was a span of 18 bases. CDR3 length: 15 residues. Germline CDR1 is ENHRY and CDR2 is SYGVKD. The CDR3 region is CAIDSSSGLSYEQYF. CDR3 bases: TGTGCCATTGATAGTAGTAGCGGCCTCTCCTACGAGCAGTACTTC.

The rearrangement uses TRBV7-3 and TRBJ2-2; 7 bases match TRBD2. Germline V gene data show CDR1 as SGHTA and CDR2 as FQGTGA. The CDR3 loop spans 14 amino acids. Trimming cost V 3 bases and J 5 bases; bases outside gene matches: 3. CDR3 coding DNA: TGTGCCAGCAGCTTCAGGGAGGGGACCGGGGAGCTGTTTTTT. Protein: CASSFREGTGELFF.

Only a few counts were recorded for this clone. The chain is built from TRBV12-5 and TRBJ1-5; tentatively, D is TRBD1 (6 bases). The ends were cut back, 7 bases at V and 2 bases at J, with 18 bases in the middle. There are 16 residues in the CDR3. The V gene's germline CDR1 is LGHNT and CDR2 FRNRAP. The CDR3 sequence is CASASKGGDGNQPQHF. The DNA for the CDR3 is TGTGCTAGTGCCTCAAAAGGGGGGGACGGCAATCAGCCCCAGCATTTT.

This chain links TRBV6-5 with TRBJ1-6; D gene unclear. Looked up from germline, CDR1 is MNHEY and CDR2 is SVGAGI. V lost 0 bases and J lost 7, with 10 bases in between. The CDR3 runs to 15 residues. The CDR3 bases are TGTGCCAGCAGTTACTCAGGCAGGCAAAATTCACCCCTCCACTTT. It is translated as CASSYSGRQNSPLHF.

This clone appeared once. The chain recombines TRBV7-2 with TRBJ1-1, with 9 bases matching TRBD1. CDR1 and CDR2 from the germline V gene are SGHTA and FQGNSA. This CDR3 has 14 amino acids. Trimming took 3 bases from V and 3 from J; bases not matched to a gene: 2. CDR3 sequence (DNA): TGTGCCAGCAGCTTCGGGACAGGGCACACTGAAGCTTTCTTT. Protein: CASSFGTGHTEAFF.

The chain is built from TRBV19 and TRBJ2-3; the D call may be TRBD1 or TRBD2 (6 bases each). This CDR3 contains 17 residues. V shed 8 bases and J shed 2 bases, with 23 bases lying between them. CDR1 LNHDA and CDR2 SQIVND come from the germline V gene (reference sequence). The CDR3 reads CASSWRGDWSITDTQYF. The CDR3 bases are TGTGCCAGTTCGTGGAGGGGGGACTGGTCTATCACAGATACGCAGTATTTT.

In the case of this clone: The sample contains more than one DNA sequence encoding this CDR3. V is TRBV6-1 and J is TRBJ1-2; 7 nucleotides agree with TRBD1. V gave up 0 bases and J gave up 4 bases; unmatched junction bases: 2. Germline V gene data show CDR1 as MNHNS and CDR2 as SASEGT. The CDR3 contains 14 residues. The CDR3 bases are TGTGCCAGCAGTGAAGCAAGGGGGCCCTATGGCTACACCTTC. Translation gives CASSEARGPYGYTF.

This sequence joins TRBV4-2 and TRBJ1-1, with unresolved D. Germline assignment: CDR1 LGHNA and CDR2 YNFKEQ. The ends were cut back, 1 base at V and 5 bases at J, with 8 bases in the middle. The CDR3 has 13 residues. CDR3 in DNA: TGTGCCAGCAGCCAAGGGAGAGGGACTGAAGCTTTCTTT. It codes for CASSQGRGTEAFF.

The rearrangement links TRBV21-1 to TRBJ2-4; the DNA was not used to check the table's D call, TRBD1. TRBV21-1 constitutes a pseudogene. The CDR3 runs to 16 residues. The chain's CDR3 is CASSPRHPIAKNIQYF. The CDR3 DNA follows: TGTGCCAGCAGCCCCCGACACCCTATAGCCAAAAACATTCAGTACTTC.